These 14 T cell receptor beta chains were all obtained from the same sample, sequenced in a study of T cell responses to AZD1222 COVID-19 vaccine. Only in-frame clones appear in the TCRdb table, and some are missing; sequencing was by immunoSEQ multiplex PCR. The repertoire has roughly 120,000 clones, 88% of them found once; the top ten carry 3.5% to 4%. The sequenced sample was peripheral blood, obtained 28 days after the second AZD1222 dose. Every receptor here comes from an adult who received the AZD1222 COVID-19 vaccine.

V is TRBV5-4 and J is TRBJ2-3, with 9 bases matching TRBD2. The J segment lost 4 bases and the V segment lost 4 bases, leaving 10 bases of the junction unmatched. CDR1 is SGHNT and CDR2 is YYREEE in the germline V gene (reference sequence). This CDR3 spans 16 amino acids. CDR3 coding DNA: TGTGCCAGCAGCCCCGGGACTAGCCGAGCTCCAGATACGCAGTATTTT. Residues: CASSPGTSRAPDTQYF.

The V call is TRBV4-3, the J call TRBJ1-2; D may be TRBD1 (6 bases). V shed 0 bases and J shed 8 bases, with 13 bases lying between them. CDR1 and CDR2 (germline): LGHNA, YSLEER. The CDR3 is 14 amino acids. The CDR3 is CASSQDTGAQGYTF. CDR3 in DNA: TGCGCCAGCAGCCAAGATACGGGGGCCCAGGGCTACACCTTC.

The chain couples TRBV9 to TRBJ1-3; the D gene is possibly TRBD1 (5 bases). The CDR3 covers 17 residues. Trimming shortened V by 2 bases and J by 2 bases, and 17 bases separated the two germline ends. Germline CDR1 reads SGDLS; CDR2 reads YYNGEE. CDR3 in DNA: TGTGCCAGCAGCGTGAGCCATCAGGGACCCCCTGGAAACACCATATATTTT. As protein: CASSVSHQGPPGNTIYF.

CDR3 DNA sequence: TGTGCCAGCAGCTTAAACGCCAGAAACACCGGGGAGCTGTTTTTT. The encoded protein is CASSLNARNTGELFF. This chain connects TRBV7-3 to TRBJ2-2, with D uncertain. This CDR3 comprises 15 residues. The germline V and J ends were trimmed by 1 base and 2 bases, with 8 bases remaining between them. Germline V gene lookup returns CDR1 SGHTA and CDR2 FQGTGA.

The chain recombines TRBV10-2 with TRBJ1-5; D might be TRBD1 (5 bases). This CDR3 has 15 residues. Trimming pared 2 bases from V and 0 bases from J, leaving 8 bases between. In germline, CDR1 is WSHSY, CDR2 SAAADI. The CDR3 region is CASSEVGVSNQPQHF. CDR3 DNA sequence: TGCGCCAGCAGTGAGGTGGGGGTTAGCAATCAGCCCCAGCATTTT.

This chain joins TRBV3-1 (or the pseudogene TRBV3-2) and TRBJ2-1; D is possibly TRBD2 (6 bases). The ends were cut back, 3 bases at V and 15 bases at J, with 12 bases in the middle. There are 11 residues in the CDR3. Germline CDR1 is LGHDT and CDR2 is YNNKEL (reference sequence). CDR3 in amino acids: CASSQWEVRFF. The CDR3 nucleotides are TGTGCCAGCAGCCAGTGGGAGGTCCGGTTCTTC.

The chain joins TRBV14 to TRBJ2-7, with 8 bases matching TRBD1. V trimming: 0 bases; J trimming: 10 bases; junction bases outside the gene matches: 5. CDR1 is SGHDN, CDR2 FVKESK, per germline. This CDR3 is built from 13 residues. Written as DNA, the CDR3 is TGTGCCAGCAGCCAAGAATGGACAGGGCCTCAGTACTTC. Translation: CASSQEWTGPQYF.

CDR3 region: CASSQDLGTGQPYGYTF. The CDR3, as DNA: TGTGCCAGCAGCCAAGATCTGGGGACAGGCCAGCCGTATGGCTACACCTTC. The chain has TRBV4-2 and TRBJ1-2; 8 nucleotides line up with TRBD1. The trim removed 0 bases at V and 5 bases at J, leaving 11 bases unmatched. The germline V gene encodes CDR1 LGHNA and CDR2 YNFKEQ. This CDR3 has 17 residues.

This clone was recorded only once. The gene calls are TRBV6-9 and TRBJ2-7, with 13 bases identical to TRBD2. The V gene's germline CDR1 is MNHGY and CDR2 SVAAGI. Losses at the gene ends were 4 bases for V and 13 bases for J; bases not matched to a gene: 7. The CDR3 is made up of 13 amino acids. The CDR3 bases are TGTGCCAGCAGTTCCCCGGGACTAGCGGGGTCCTACTTC. It yields the protein CASSSPGLAGSYF.

CDR3 protein: CASSDNSNQPQHF. CDR3 DNA: TGTGCCAGCAGTGACAATAGCAATCAGCCCCAGCATTTT. The V call is TRBV6-1, the J call TRBJ1-5; D uncertain. The CDR3 extends over 13 amino acids. The germline V gene encodes CDR1 MNHNS and CDR2 SASEGT. V shed 3 bases and J shed 0 bases, with 3 bases lying between them.

V gene TRBV6-2 or TRBV6-3 combines with J gene TRBJ1-5, with TRBD1 identical over 12 bases. The trim removed 3 bases at V and 3 bases at J, leaving 6 bases unmatched. This CDR3 is 17 amino acids long. Per the germline V gene, CDR1 is MNHEY and CDR2 is SVGEGT. In DNA form, the CDR3 reads TGTGCCAGCAGTTATGGGGGGACAGGGGGCGTCAATCAGCCCCAGCATTTT. This codes for CASSYGGTGGVNQPQHF.

The chain has TRBV28 and TRBJ2-1, with 8 bases matching TRBD1. This CDR3 has 16 amino acids. Germline-derived CDR1 and CDR2 are MDHEN and SYDVKM. Trimming removed 9 bases from V and 2 bases from J; junction bases left unmatched: 12. The CDR3 bases are TGTGCCAGTTTAAGGTCAGGGACAGGTACCTACAATGAGCAGTTCTTC. Translation: CASLRSGTGTYNEQFF.

The V and J genes are TRBV29-1 and TRBJ1-2; 10 bases match TRBD1. Germline values: CDR1 SQVTM, CDR2 ANQGSEA. The CDR3 loop spans 14 amino acids. V dropped 4 bases and J dropped 5; count of bases not matched to a gene: 7. CDR3 sequence reads: CSVGGTGVAYGYTF. For the CDR3, the DNA is TGCAGCGTTGGAGGGACAGGGGTAGCTTATGGCTACACCTTC.

The gene calls are TRBV6-4 and TRBJ1-2; D uncertain. V lost 6 bases and J 6 bases, leaving 8 bases between the germline ends. Germline-derived CDR1 and CDR2 are MRHNA and SNTAGT. The length of the CDR3 is 11 residues. In DNA, the CDR3 is TGTGCCAGCAGACCCGGGGATGGCTACACCTTC. Its translation: CASRPGDGYTF.